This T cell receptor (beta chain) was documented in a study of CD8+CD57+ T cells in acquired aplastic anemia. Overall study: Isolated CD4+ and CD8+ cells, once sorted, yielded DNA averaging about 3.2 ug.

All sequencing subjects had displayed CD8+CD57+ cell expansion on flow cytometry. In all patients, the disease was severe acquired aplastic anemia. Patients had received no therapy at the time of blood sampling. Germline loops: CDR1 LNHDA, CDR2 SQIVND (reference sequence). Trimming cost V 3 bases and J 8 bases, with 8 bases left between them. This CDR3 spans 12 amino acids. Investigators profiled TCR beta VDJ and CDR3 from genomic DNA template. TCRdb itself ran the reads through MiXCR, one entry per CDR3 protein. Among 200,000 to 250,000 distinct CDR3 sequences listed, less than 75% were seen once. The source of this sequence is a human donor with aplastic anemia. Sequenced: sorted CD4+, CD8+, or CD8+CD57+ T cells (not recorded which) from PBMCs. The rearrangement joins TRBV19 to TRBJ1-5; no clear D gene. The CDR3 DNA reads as TGTGCCAGTAGTATGGGGAATAAGCCCCAGCATTTT. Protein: CASSMGNKPQHF.